This is a list of T cell receptor beta chains from one sample in a study of T cell clones after liver transplantation. Generated by immunoSEQ multiplex PCR, the TCRdb table keeps only in-frame clones and is missing some. The table has roughly 100,000 clones, approximately 78% seen once. This material consisted of CD4+ T cells from blood, taken before liver transplant. The receptors were sampled from a human donor who received a liver transplant. Each CDR3 is given with its conserved first and last residue. D genes are given only for firm matches. Part of the rows lack a size; the others show once, few, many or a class for expanded clones.

j_gene | v_gene | abundance | d_gene | CDR3aa | CDR3nt
TRBJ2-3 | TRBV11-3 | NA | TRBD2 | CASSAGGTDTQYF | TGTGCCAGCAGCGCGGGGGGGACAGATACGCAGTATTTT
TRBJ2-3 | TRBV7-2 | NA | NA | CASSLGGVPDTQYF | TGTGCCAGCAGCTTAGGGGGCGTCCCAGATACGCAGTATTTT
TRBJ2-1 | TRBV27 | many | TRBD2 | CASSRSSASGRNEQFF | TGTGCCAGCAGTAGGTCTTCGGCTAGCGGGAGAAATGAGCAGTTCTTC
TRBJ2-7 | TRBV5-1 | few | TRBD2 | CASQDRPGGGPYEQYF | TGCGCCAGCCAGGATCGACCGGGGGGAGGCCCCTACGAGCAGTACTTC
TRBJ1-2 | TRBV4-1 | NA | TRBD1 | CASSNRGTGPNYGYTF | TGCGCCAGCAGCAACCGAGGGACAGGGCCGAACTATGGCTACACCTTC
TRBJ1-1 | TRBV5-1 | NA | TRBD1 | CASSLGQGIGNTEAFF | TGCGCCAGCAGCTTGGGACAGGGGATTGGAAACACTGAAGCTTTCTTT
TRBJ2-5 | TRBV2 | NA | TRBD2 | CASILERGGYQETQYF | TGTGCCAGCATCCTCGAGCGGGGGGGGTACCAAGAGACCCAGTACTTC
TRBJ2-3 | TRBV9 | once | TRBD2 | CASTLRGGKDTQYF | TGTGCCAGCACCTTGCGGGGGGGGAAAGATACGCAGTATTTT
TRBJ1-3 | TRBV6-5 | NA | NA | CASSYSGRANGNTIYF | TGTGCCAGCAGTTACTCGGGCAGGGCCAATGGAAACACCATATATTTT
TRBJ2-7 | TRBV19 | few | TRBD1 | CASSKPGTDFTYEQYF | TGTGCCAGTAGTAAGCCCGGGACAGATTTTACCTACGAGCAGTACTTC
TRBJ2-1 | TRBV27 | NA | NA | CASSRADYNEQFF | TGTGCCAGCAGTCGGGCGGATTACAATGAGCAGTTCTTC
TRBJ1-2 | TRBV6-1 | NA | NA | CASSEAGAEYGYTF | TGTGCCAGCAGTGAAGCCGGGGCGGAATATGGCTACACCTTC
TRBJ2-5 | TRBV27 | NA | TRBD2 | CASSSRLAGERKTQYF | TGTGCCAGCAGTTCCAGACTAGCGGGAGAGAGGAAGACCCAGTACTTC
TRBJ1-5 | TRBV5-4 | few | TRBD1 | CASSLDRGLGQPQHF | TGTGCCAGCAGTCTGGACAGGGGGCTGGGTCAGCCCCAGCATTTT
TRBJ1-1 | TRBV7-8 | NA | NA | CASSLVRTQTTEAFF | TGTGCCAGCAGCTTAGTCAGAACTCAAACAACTGAAGCTTTCTTT
TRBJ1-1 | TRBV5-1 | once | NA | CASFKGGSTEAFF | TGCGCCAGCTTCAAAGGGGGATCCACTGAAGCTTTCTTT
TRBJ2-3 | TRBV7-9 | NA | NA | CASSLATARTDTQYF | TGTGCCAGCAGCTTAGCCACAGCGCGAACAGATACGCAGTATTTT
TRBJ2-5 | TRBV5-4 | NA | NA | CASSQGGQKETQYF | TGTGCCAGCAGCCAAGGGGGGCAAAAAGAGACCCAGTACTTC
TRBJ2-3 | TRBV5-6 | NA | NA | CASSLISDTQYF | TGTGCCAGCAGCTTGATCTCAGATACGCAGTATTTT
TRBJ2-7 | TRBV7-8 | NA | TRBD2 | CASSFRRGGPAYEQYF | TGTGCCAGCAGCTTTAGGCGGGGGGGTCCCGCCTACGAGCAGTACTTC
TRBJ2-3 | TRBV5-1 | NA | NA | CASSLSGGTDTQYF | TGCGCCAGCAGCTTGTCGGGGGGCACAGATACGCAGTATTTT
TRBJ2-7 | TRBV12-5 | NA | TRBD1 | CASGSTGVGEQYF | TGTGCTAGTGGCTCGACAGGGGTTGGTGAGCAGTACTTC
TRBJ2-1 | TRBV14 | NA | TRBD2 | CASSRNSGRFSYNEQFF | TGTGCCAGCAGCCGAAATAGCGGGAGGTTCTCCTACAATGAGCAGTTCTTC
TRBJ2-3 | TRBV9 | NA | NA | CASSADLPATDTQYF | TGTGCCAGCAGCGCCGACCTCCCAGCGACAGATACGCAGTATTTT
TRBJ2-1 | TRBV4-1 | NA | NA | CASSQFLSGITADEQFF | TGCGCCAGCAGCCAATTCCTCTCGGGCATTACGGCGGATGAGCAGTTCTTC
TRBJ2-2 | TRBV5-4 | NA | NA | CASSLAGGATGELFF | TGTGCCAGCAGCTTGGCAGGCGGGGCAACCGGGGAGCTGTTTTTT
TRBJ1-1 | TRBV9 | NA | TRBD1 | CASSLLPRQGTEAFF | TGTGCCAGCAGCCTACTCCCCCGACAGGGCACTGAAGCTTTCTTT
TRBJ2-1 | TRBV5-4 | NA | TRBD1 | CASSLGGQGNEQFF | TGTGCCAGCAGCTTGGGGGGACAGGGCAATGAGCAGTTCTTC
TRBJ2-7 | TRBV28 | NA | TRBD2 | CASSLAGGIYEQYF | TGTGCCAGCAGTTTAGCGGGAGGGATCTACGAGCAGTACTTC
TRBJ1-5 | TRBV7-8 | few | NA | CASSLGGGGSGNQPQHF | TGTGCCAGCAGCTTAGGGGGGGGCGGATCGGGCAATCAGCCCCAGCATTTT
TRBJ2-7 | TRBV27 | NA | NA | CASSLSGVAYEQYF | TGTGCCAGCAGTTTATCGGGGGTAGCCTACGAGCAGTACTTC
TRBJ2-3 | TRBV28 | NA | NA | CASSLGPTDMWHF | TGTGCCAGCAGTTTGGGCCCGACCGATATGTGGCATTTT
TRBJ1-3 | TRBV6-5 | once | NA | CASSPGHGNTIYF | TGTGCCAGCAGTCCAGGGCACGGAAACACCATATATTTT